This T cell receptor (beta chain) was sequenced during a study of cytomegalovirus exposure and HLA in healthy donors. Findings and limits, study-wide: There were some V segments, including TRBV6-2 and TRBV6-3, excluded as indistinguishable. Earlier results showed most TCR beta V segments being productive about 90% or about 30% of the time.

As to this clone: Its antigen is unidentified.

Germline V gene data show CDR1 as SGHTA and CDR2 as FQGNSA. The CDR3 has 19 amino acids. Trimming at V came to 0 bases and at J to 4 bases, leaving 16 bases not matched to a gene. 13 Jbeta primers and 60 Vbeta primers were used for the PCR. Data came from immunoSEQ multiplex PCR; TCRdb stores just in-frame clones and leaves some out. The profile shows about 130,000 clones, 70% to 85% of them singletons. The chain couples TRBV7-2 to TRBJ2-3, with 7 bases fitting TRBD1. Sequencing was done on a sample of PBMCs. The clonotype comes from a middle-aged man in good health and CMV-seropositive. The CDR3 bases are TGTGCCAGCAGCTTAGCGATGAGGGGGCGGCGAGGTCGAGCAGATACGCAGTATTTT. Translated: CASSLAMRGRRGRADTQYF.